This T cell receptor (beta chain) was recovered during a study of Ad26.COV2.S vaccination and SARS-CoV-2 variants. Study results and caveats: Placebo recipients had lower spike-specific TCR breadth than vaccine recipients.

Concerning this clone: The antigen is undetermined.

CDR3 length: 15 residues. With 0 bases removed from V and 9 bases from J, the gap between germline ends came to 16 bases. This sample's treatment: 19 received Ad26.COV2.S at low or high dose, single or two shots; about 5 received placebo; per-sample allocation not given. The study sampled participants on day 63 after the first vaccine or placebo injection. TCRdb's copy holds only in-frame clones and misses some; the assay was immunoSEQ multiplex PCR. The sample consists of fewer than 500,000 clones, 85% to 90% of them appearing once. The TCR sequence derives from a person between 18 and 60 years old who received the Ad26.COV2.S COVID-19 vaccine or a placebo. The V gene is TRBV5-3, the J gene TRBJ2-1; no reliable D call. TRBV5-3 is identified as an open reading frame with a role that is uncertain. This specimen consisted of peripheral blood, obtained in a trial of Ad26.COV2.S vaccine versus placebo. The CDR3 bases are TGTGCCAGAAGCTTGGCTCTGGGGATGAAGGCTGAGCAGTTCTTC. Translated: CARSLALGMKAEQFF.